This T cell receptor beta chain stems from a study of T cell responses to AZD1222 COVID-19 vaccine. Whole-study results and caveats: The span of vaccine-associated CD4 TCRs extended across spike, with dominance at 160-218 and 743-854.

Profiling relied on immunoSEQ multiplex PCR, and the TCRdb table lists in-frame clones only, not all of them. The data contain some 85,000 clones, 75% to 90% of them singletons. Comments on this clone: What it recognizes is unknown.

The source of this sequence is an adult in good health. Sequenced here: peripheral blood, sampled on day 0 of AZD1222 vaccination.

Written as DNA, the CDR3 is TGTGCCAGCAGGGAAAGCGGAACCTCCTACAATGAGCAGTTCTTC. Translating it yields CASRESGTSYNEQFF. The J gene is TRBJ2-1, the V gene TRBV28; tentative D call: TRBD2 (5 bases). The V end was cut by 6 bases, the J end by 0 bases, with 12 bases between. The germline V gene encodes CDR1 MDHEN and CDR2 SYDVKM. The CDR3 loop spans 15 amino acids.